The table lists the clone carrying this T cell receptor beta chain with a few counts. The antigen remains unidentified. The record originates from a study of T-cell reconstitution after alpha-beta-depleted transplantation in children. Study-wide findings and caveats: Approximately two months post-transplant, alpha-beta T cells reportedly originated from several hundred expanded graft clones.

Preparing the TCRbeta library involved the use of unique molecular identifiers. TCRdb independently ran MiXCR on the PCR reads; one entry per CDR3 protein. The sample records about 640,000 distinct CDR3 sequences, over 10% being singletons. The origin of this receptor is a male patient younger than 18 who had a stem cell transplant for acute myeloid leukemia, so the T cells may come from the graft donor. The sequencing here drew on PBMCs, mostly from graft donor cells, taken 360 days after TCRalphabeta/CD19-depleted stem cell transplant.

The CDR3 bases are TGCAGCGTTGAAGATCCTCTTCTGACAGGGAAACAAGAGACCCAGTACTTC. Its protein product is CSVEDPLLTGKQETQYF. The chain is built from TRBV29-1 and TRBJ2-5; TRBD1 aligns across 7 bases. CDR1 SQVTM and CDR2 ANQGSEA come from the germline V gene. Unmatched junction bases numbered 12, after V lost 0 bases and J lost 2 bases. The CDR3 totals 17 residues.